The following is a T cell receptor (beta chain) sequence with its context. In the PCR, 60 Vbeta and 13 Jbeta primers were used. Data came from immunoSEQ multiplex PCR; TCRdb stores just in-frame clones and leaves some out. The sample carries 170,000 or so clones, around 78% recorded once. This record comes from a study of cytomegalovirus exposure and HLA in healthy donors. The length of the CDR3 is 13 residues. Trimming shortened V by 2 bases and J by 8 bases, and 15 bases separated the two germline ends. CDR1 GTSNPN and CDR2 SVGIG come from the germline V gene (reference sequence). Material: PBMCs. The chain has TRBV30 and TRBJ1-2, with D possibly TRBD1 on 5 matching bases. The TCR comes from a woman between 45 and 65 years old in good health and CMV-seropositive. In DNA form, the CDR3 reads TGTGCCTGGAGTAGGCAGGGACTTGAGGGCTACACCTTC. It codes for CAWSRQGLEGYTF. Looking up the rest from reference TRBV30 and TRBJ1-2 gives the full variable domain: SQTIHQWPATLVQPVGSPLSLECTVEGTSNPNLYWYRQAAGRGLQLLFYSVGIGQISSEVPQNLSASRPQDRQFILSSKKLLLSDSGFYLCAWSRQGLEGYTFGSGTRLTVV.